The 27 T cell receptor beta chains below come from one sample, sequenced in a study of blood T cell repertoires in COVID-19. Generated by immunoSEQ multiplex PCR, the TCRdb table keeps only in-frame clones and is missing some. The repertoire holds some 120,000 clones, with just over 70% as singletons. The material sequenced was peripheral blood. These receptor sequences come from a human donor with acute or convalescent COVID-19. The donor label of this sample is uncertain.

The chain joins TRBV5-6 to TRBJ1-5, with D perhaps matching TRBD1 (5 bases). The CDR3 covers 15 residues. Germline V gene lookup returns CDR1 SGHDT and CDR2 YYEEEE. The V end lost 1 base, the J end lost 2 bases, and 10 bases lay between the germline ends. CDR3 region: CASSLRGAGNQPQHF. The CDR3 bases are TGTGCCAGCAGCTTGAGGGGTGCGGGCAATCAGCCCCAGCATTTT. Using reference TRBV5-6 and TRBJ1-5 for the parts outside the CDR3, the full variable domain is DAGVTQSPTHLIKTRGQQVTLRCSPKSGHDTVSWYQQALGQGPQFIFQYYEEEERQRGNFPDRFSGHQFPNYSSELNVNALLLGDSALYLCASSLRGAGNQPQHFGDGTRLSIL.

This clone is medium-sized (0.01 to 0.1%) in the sample. The V call is TRBV5-5, the J call TRBJ1-6; unclear D gene. CDR1 is SGHKS, CDR2 YYEKEE, per germline (reference sequence). The ends were cut back, 0 bases at V and 5 bases at J, with 9 bases in the middle. The CDR3 covers 15 residues. The CDR3 DNA reads TGTGCCAGCAGCTTGGCTTCGCCTAATAATTCACCCCTCCACTTT. Protein sequence: CASSLASPNNSPLHF.

This chain joins TRBV6-5 and TRBJ2-7; D gene unclear. This CDR3 has 11 residues. V dropped 4 bases and J dropped 2 bases, with 3 bases sitting between them. Per germline, CDR1 MNHEY and CDR2 SVGAGI. The CDR3 sequence is CASSSAYEQYF. As DNA, the CDR3 is TGTGCCAGCAGTTCAGCCTACGAGCAGTACTTC.

This clone was seen a single time. The chain employs TRBV12-3 or TRBV12-4 and TRBJ2-2; D gene ambiguous. Trimming cost V 7 bases and J 3 bases, with 9 bases left between them. This CDR3 is 13 amino acids long. CDR3 loop: CASTREYTGELFF. The CDR3 nucleotides read TGTGCCAGCACCCGAGAATACACCGGGGAGCTGTTTTTT.

The J gene is TRBJ2-7, the V gene TRBV12-3 or TRBV12-4; TRBD2 might be the D (5 bases). Trimming left V 9 bases short and J 5 bases short, with 14 bases between. CDR3 length: 12 amino acids. The CDR3 bases are TGTGCCAGTGGGCGCGGGTTCCACGAGCAGTACTTC. Protein: CASGRGFHEQYF.

This sequence joins TRBV9 and TRBJ1-3, with D unresolved. V gave up 2 bases and J gave up 0 bases, with 12 bases separating them. CDR1 and CDR2 (germline): SGDLS, YYNGEE. This CDR3 contains 16 residues. The CDR3: CASSVSGGSSGNTIYF. DNA for the CDR3: TGTGCCAGCAGCGTCTCAGGAGGGAGCTCTGGAAACACCATATATTTT.

The V and J genes are TRBV6-5 and TRBJ1-3; D is unresolved. Germline lookup yields CDR1 MNHEY and CDR2 SVGAGI. The CDR3 consists of 16 residues. The V gene lost 4 bases and the J gene lost 0 bases, with 13 bases spanning the gap. The DNA of the CDR3 is TGTGCCAGCAGTTTAGGAGGGTCCGCCTCTGGAAACACCATATATTTT. As protein: CASSLGGSASGNTIYF.

V is TRBV6-6 and J is TRBJ1-5, with TRBD1 matching 8 bases. The J segment lost 6 bases and the V segment lost 5 bases, leaving 9 bases of the junction unmatched. Germline V lookup: CDR1 MNHNY, CDR2 SVGAGI (reference sequence). The CDR3 covers 15 residues. The CDR3 nucleotides are TGTGCCAGCAGTCAGCCAGGACAGGGAAGTCAGCCCCAGCATTTT. Residues: CASSQPGQGSQPQHF.

This chain links TRBV28 with TRBJ2-5; 8 bases match TRBD2. Trimming took 7 bases from V and 5 from J; bases not matched to a gene: 9. The CDR3 consists of 14 residues. In germline, CDR1 is MDHEN, CDR2 SYDVKM. The CDR3 sequence is CASTGGFVLETQYF. The CDR3 DNA is TGTGCCAGCACGGGGGGGTTTGTGTTGGAGACCCAGTACTTC.

The chain has TRBV2 and TRBJ1-4; D is undetermined. The CDR3 totals 11 residues. The germline CDR1 and CDR2 sequences are SNHLY and FYNNEI. The V end was cut by 8 bases, the J end by 10 bases, with 11 bases between. The CDR3 spells CASSRSGKLFF. The CDR3 region has the DNA TGTGCCAGCTCCCGATCGGGAAAACTGTTTTTT.

The chain employs TRBV9 and TRBJ2-2, with 7 bases lining up with TRBD1. V gave up 6 bases and J gave up 6 bases; unmatched junction bases: 5. The CDR3 extends over 13 amino acids. Germline loops: CDR1 SGDLS, CDR2 YYNGEE. CDR3 coding DNA: TGTGCCAGCAAAACAGGGGCCGCCGGGGAGCTGTTTTTT. This gives the protein CASKTGAAGELFF.

The rearrangement links TRBV7-2 to TRBJ1-5; D not resolved. The germline gives CDR1 SGHTA, CDR2 FQGNSA. Trimming stripped 3 bases from V and 7 bases from J, with 13 bases between. The CDR3 length is 14 residues. The CDR3, as DNA: TGTGCCAGCAGCTTCTCGCAAAACGGGCAGCCCCAGCATTTT. Translated, it gives CASSFSQNGQPQHF.

V is TRBV5-6 and J is TRBJ2-3; no definite D call. With 2 bases removed from V and 1 base from J, the gap between germline ends came to 11 bases. This CDR3 has 15 residues. CDR1 and CDR2 (germline): SGHDT, YYEEEE. The CDR3: CASSFGSSGTDTQYF. CDR3 nucleotide sequence: TGTGCCAGCAGCTTCGGGTCCTCCGGCACAGATACGCAGTATTTT. The full variable domain, in which reference TRBV5-6 and TRBJ2-3 provide the parts outside the CDR3, is DAGVTQSPTHLIKTRGQQVTLRCSPKSGHDTVSWYQQALGQGPQFIFQYYEEEERQRGNFPDRFSGHQFPNYSSELNVNALLLGDSALYLCASSFGSSGTDTQYFGPGTRLTVL.

This chain uses TRBV4-1 with TRBJ2-3; possible D gene TRBD2, 6 bases. CDR1 MGHRA and CDR2 YSYEKL come from the germline V gene. Deletions cut 4 bases from V and 0 bases from J, with 8 bases between. This CDR3 spans 14 amino acids. CDR3 bases: TGCGCCAGCAGCCGGGACTCAAGCACAGATACGCAGTATTTT. This codes for CASSRDSSTDTQYF.

This clone was recorded only once. V and J are TRBV5-4 and TRBJ2-3; no clear D. The germline V gene has CDR1 SGHNT and CDR2 YYREEE (reference sequence). CDR3 length: 13 residues. V lost 1 base and J 3 bases, leaving 6 bases between the germline ends. CDR3 sequence: CASSLSVTDTQYF. The CDR3 DNA reads TGTGCCAGCAGCTTGTCCGTAACAGATACGCAGTATTTT. The complete variable domain, with remaining parts taken from reference TRBV5-4 and TRBJ2-3, reads ETGVTQSPTHLIKTRGQQVTLRCSSQSGHNTVSWYQQALGQGPQFIFQYYREEENGRGNFPPRFSGLQFPNYSSELNVNALELDDSALYLCASSLSVTDTQYFGPGTRLTVL.

This chain joins TRBV7-6 and TRBJ1-2; tentatively, D is TRBD1 (6 bases). Germline assignment: CDR1 SGHVS and CDR2 FNYEAQ. V lost 1 base and J lost 4, with 10 bases in between. CDR3 length: 14 residues. CDR3: CASSLEAGAYGYTF. CDR3 coding DNA: TGTGCCAGCAGCTTAGAGGCAGGGGCCTATGGCTACACCTTC.

This sequence joins TRBV19 and TRBJ1-4; 9 nucleotides align to TRBD1. CDR1 is LNHDA, CDR2 SQIVND, per germline (reference sequence). The CDR3 extends over 15 amino acids. V shed 5 bases, J shed 7 bases, and the junction held 8 bases outside the gene matches. The CDR3 region has the DNA TGTGCCAGTAGTCCTGGGACAGGGTCGGGTGAAAAACTGTTTTTT. This translates into CASSPGTGSGEKLFF.

In nucleotides, the CDR3 is TGTGCCAGCAGTAACAAGAGGGAGTCACCCCTCCACTTT. Encoded protein: CASSNKRESPLHF. The chain joins TRBV6-5 to TRBJ1-6; no definite D call. CDR3 length equals 13 residues. Trimming removed 5 bases at V and 10 bases at J, with 12 bases between. Germline-derived CDR1 and CDR2 are MNHEY and SVGAGI.

V gene TRBV5-4 combines with J gene TRBJ2-3; 9 positions match TRBD1. The CDR3 length is 15 residues. From germline, CDR1 is SGHNT and CDR2 YYREEE (reference sequence). J lost 1 base, V lost 4 bases, and 4 bases had no gene match. This CDR3 is CASSHRDRGTDTQYF. For the CDR3, the DNA is TGTGCCAGCAGCCACCGGGACAGGGGCACAGATACGCAGTATTTT. Filled out from reference TRBV5-4 and TRBJ2-3, the complete variable domain reads ETGVTQSPTHLIKTRGQQVTLRCSSQSGHNTVSWYQQALGQGPQFIFQYYREEENGRGNFPPRFSGLQFPNYSSELNVNALELDDSALYLCASSHRDRGTDTQYFGPGTRLTVL.

The J gene is TRBJ2-5, the V gene TRBV7-2; 7 bases match TRBD2. V lost 0 bases to trimming and J lost 3 bases; unmatched junction nucleotides: 4. Germline CDR1 is SGHTA and CDR2 is FQGNSA. CDR3 length: 15 residues. In DNA form, the CDR3 reads TGTGCCAGCAGCTTAGCGGGGCGGGGGAAAGAGACCCAGTACTTC. It specifies CASSLAGRGKETQYF.

This sequence joins TRBV6-4 and TRBJ2-1, with D hard to call. V was trimmed by 0 bases and J by 1 base, leaving 4 bases between them. The CDR3 is 14 amino acids. Per the germline V gene, CDR1 is MRHNA and CDR2 is SNTAGT. The CDR3: CASSDSTSYNEQFF. The CDR3 DNA sequence: TGTGCCAGCAGTGACTCGACTTCCTACAATGAGCAGTTCTTC.

The CDR3 nucleotides read TGTGCCAGCAGGCGGACAGGGTCTGACACCATATATTTT. Translated: CASRRTGSDTIYF. The V call is TRBV27, the J call TRBJ1-3; 8 nucleotides line up with TRBD1. The CDR3 consists of 13 residues. V trimming: 6 bases; J trimming: 8 bases; junction bases outside the gene matches: 6. In germline, CDR1 is MNHEY, CDR2 SMNVEV (reference sequence).

Regarding this clone: The same CDR3 can be traced to other DNA sequences in this sample. The CDR3 nucleotides read TGTGCCAGCAGCCCCGGGACAGGGAATCAGCCCCAGCATTTT. Translating gives CASSPGTGNQPQHF. This chain links TRBV7-2 with TRBJ1-5; the match to TRBD1 covers 9 bases. After removal of 5 bases from V and 4 bases from J, the junction contained 3 bases not matched to a gene. The CDR3 is made up of 14 amino acids. Germline V gene lookup returns CDR1 SGHTA and CDR2 FQGNSA.

The V and J genes are TRBV5-1 and TRBJ2-2; TRBD1 matches 7 bases. V gave up 0 bases and J gave up 5 bases; unmatched junction bases: 7. The CDR3 totals 16 residues. Germline V lookup: CDR1 SGHRS, CDR2 YFSETQ. Here the CDR3 DNA reads TGCGCCAGCAGCTTGGATGCGACAGGGTGGACCGGGGAGCTGTTTTTT. It translates to CASSLDATGWTGELFF.

This clone was seen only once. The chain uses TRBV6-4 and TRBJ2-4; D is unresolved. Germline V CDR1 and CDR2: MRHNA, SNTAGT. CDR3 length: 15 amino acids. Trimming stripped 3 bases from V and 1 base from J, with 10 bases between. The CDR3 here is CASSDPGMAKNIQYF. The DNA of the CDR3 is TGTGCCAGCAGTGATCCGGGTATGGCCAAAAACATTCAGTACTTC.

This chain uses TRBV5-1 with TRBJ1-1; D is perhaps TRBD1 (6 bases). CDR1 and CDR2 from the germline V gene are SGHRS and YFSETQ. The ends were cut back, 3 bases at V and 0 bases at J, with 12 bases in the middle. There are 15 residues in the CDR3. For the CDR3, the DNA is TGCGCCAGCAGCTCGGGACATAGCATGAACACTGAAGCTTTCTTT. This sequence encodes CASSSGHSMNTEAFF. The entire variable domain, with the rest obtained from reference TRBV5-1 and TRBJ1-1, is as follows: KAGVTQTPRYLIKTRGQQVTLSCSPISGHRSVSWYQQTPGQGLQFLFEYFSETQRNKGNFPGRFSGRQFSNSRSEMNVSTLELGDSALYLCASSSGHSMNTEAFFGQGTRLTVV.

The V gene is TRBV3-1 (or the pseudogene TRBV3-2), the J gene TRBJ1-2; no clear D gene. The CDR3 has 13 amino acids. V was pared by 4 bases and J by 0 bases, with 6 bases between. Germline values: CDR1 LGHDT, CDR2 YNNKEL (reference sequence). The CDR3: CASSRLSNYGYTF. The CDR3 DNA is TGTGCCAGCAGCCGGCTCTCTAACTATGGCTACACCTTC.